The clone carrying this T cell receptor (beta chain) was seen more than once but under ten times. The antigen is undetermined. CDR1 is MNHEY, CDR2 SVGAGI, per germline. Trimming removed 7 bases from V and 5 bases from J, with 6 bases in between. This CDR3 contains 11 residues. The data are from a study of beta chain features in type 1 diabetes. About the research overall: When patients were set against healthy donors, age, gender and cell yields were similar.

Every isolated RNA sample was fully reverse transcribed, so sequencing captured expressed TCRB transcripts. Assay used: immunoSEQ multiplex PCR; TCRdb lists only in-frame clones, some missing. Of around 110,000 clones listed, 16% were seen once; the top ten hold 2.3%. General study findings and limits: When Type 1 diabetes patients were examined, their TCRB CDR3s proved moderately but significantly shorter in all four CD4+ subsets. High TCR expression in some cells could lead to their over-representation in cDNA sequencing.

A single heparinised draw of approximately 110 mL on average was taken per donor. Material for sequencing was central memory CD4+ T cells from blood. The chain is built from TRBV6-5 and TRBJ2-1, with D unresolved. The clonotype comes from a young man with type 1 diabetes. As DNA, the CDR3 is TGTGCCAGCACAAGAAACAATGAGCAGTTCTTC. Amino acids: CASTRNNEQFF.